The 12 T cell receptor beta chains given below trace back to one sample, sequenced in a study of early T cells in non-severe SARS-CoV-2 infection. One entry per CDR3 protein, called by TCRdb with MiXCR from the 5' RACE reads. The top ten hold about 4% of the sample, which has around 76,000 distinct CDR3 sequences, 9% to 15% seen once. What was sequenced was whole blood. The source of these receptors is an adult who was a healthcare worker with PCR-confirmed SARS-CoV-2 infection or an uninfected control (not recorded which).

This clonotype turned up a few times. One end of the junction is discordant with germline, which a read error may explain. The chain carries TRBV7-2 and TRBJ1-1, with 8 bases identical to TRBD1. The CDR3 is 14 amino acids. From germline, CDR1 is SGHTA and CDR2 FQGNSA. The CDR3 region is CASRLGQGPTEAFF. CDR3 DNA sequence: TGTGCCAGCAGGTTAGGACAGGGCCCCACTGAAGCTTTCTTT.

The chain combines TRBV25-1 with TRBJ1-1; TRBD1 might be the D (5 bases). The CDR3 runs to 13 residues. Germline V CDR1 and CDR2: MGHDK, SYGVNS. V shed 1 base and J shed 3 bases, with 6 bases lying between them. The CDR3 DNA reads TGTGCCAGCAGTGAATGGGGGGACACTGAAGCTTTCTTT. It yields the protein CASSEWGDTEAFF.

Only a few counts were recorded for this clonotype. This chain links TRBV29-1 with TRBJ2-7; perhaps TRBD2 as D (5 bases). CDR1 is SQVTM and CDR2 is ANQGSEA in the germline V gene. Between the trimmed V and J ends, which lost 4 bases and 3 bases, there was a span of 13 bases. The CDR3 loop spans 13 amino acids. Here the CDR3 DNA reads TGCAGCGTTGCTGAGGGCCCCTACTACGAGCAGTACTTC. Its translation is CSVAEGPYYEQYF.

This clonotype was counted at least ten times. Here the CDR3 reads CASSSWGLAVGGPDTQYF. CDR3 sequence (DNA): TGTGCCAGCAGCTCTTGGGGACTAGCGGTCGGGGGGCCAGATACGCAGTATTTT. The chain recombines TRBV11-2 with TRBJ2-3; 11 bases fit TRBD2. V dropped 4 bases and J dropped 4; count of bases not matched to a gene: 13. Germline CDR1 is SGHAT and CDR2 is FQNNGV. The CDR3 sequence is 18 residues long.

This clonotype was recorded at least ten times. For the CDR3, the DNA is TGTGCCAGCAGTGACACCGCACCGTTGAATTCACCCCTCCACTTT. Protein: CASSDTAPLNSPLHF. The rearrangement uses TRBV6-4 and TRBJ1-6, with D unclear. Per the germline V gene, CDR1 is MRHNA and CDR2 is SNTAGT. V lost 2 bases and J 7 bases, leaving 12 bases between the germline ends. CDR3 length equals 15 residues.

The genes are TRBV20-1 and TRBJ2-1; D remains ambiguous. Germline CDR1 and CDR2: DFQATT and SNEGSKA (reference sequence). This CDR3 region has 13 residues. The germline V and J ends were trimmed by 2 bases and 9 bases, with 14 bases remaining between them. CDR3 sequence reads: CSARSPLDVEQFF. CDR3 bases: TGCAGTGCTAGATCTCCCCTTGATGTTGAGCAGTTCTTC.

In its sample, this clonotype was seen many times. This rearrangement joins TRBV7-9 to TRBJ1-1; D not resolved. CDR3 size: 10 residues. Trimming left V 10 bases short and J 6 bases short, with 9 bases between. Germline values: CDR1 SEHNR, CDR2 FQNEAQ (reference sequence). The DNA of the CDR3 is TGTGCCACCAGGCTCGCTGAAGCTTTCTTT. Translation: CATRLAEAFF.

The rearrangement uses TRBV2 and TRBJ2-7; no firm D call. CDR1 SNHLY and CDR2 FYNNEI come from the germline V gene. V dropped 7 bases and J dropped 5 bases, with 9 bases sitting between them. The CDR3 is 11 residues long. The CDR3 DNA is TGTGCCAGCACCCCCAGCCACGAGCAGTACTTC. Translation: CASTPSHEQYF.

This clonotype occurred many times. The CDR3 bases are TGCAGCGGAAGACAGGGAAGCCCTGAAGCTTTCTTT. It is translated as CSGRQGSPEAFF. The chain has TRBV29-1 and TRBJ1-1; 7 positions agree with TRBD1. Unmatched junction bases numbered 8, after V lost 7 bases and J lost 6 bases. Germline values: CDR1 SQVTM, CDR2 ANQGSEA. The CDR3 extends over 12 amino acids.

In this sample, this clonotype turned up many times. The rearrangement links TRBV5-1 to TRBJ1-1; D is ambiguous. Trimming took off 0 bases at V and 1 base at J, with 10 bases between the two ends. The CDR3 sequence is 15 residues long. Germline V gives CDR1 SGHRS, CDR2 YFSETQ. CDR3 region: CASSLEAISNTEAFF. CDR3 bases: TGCGCCAGCAGCTTGGAGGCCATATCGAACACTGAAGCTTTCTTT.

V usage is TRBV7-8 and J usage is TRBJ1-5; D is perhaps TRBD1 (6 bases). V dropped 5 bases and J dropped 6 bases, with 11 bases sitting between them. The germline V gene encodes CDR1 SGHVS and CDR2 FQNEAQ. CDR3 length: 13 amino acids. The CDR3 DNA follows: TGTGCCAGCAGCCCGGGGGCAGGTCAGCCCCAGCATTTT. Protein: CASSPGAGQPQHF.

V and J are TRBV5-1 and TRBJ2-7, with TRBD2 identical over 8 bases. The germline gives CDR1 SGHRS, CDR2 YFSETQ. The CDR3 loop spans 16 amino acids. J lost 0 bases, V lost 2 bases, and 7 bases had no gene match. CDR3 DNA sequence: TGCGCCAGCAGCTTTGAACTAGCGGTGCTCTCCTACGAGCAGTACTTC. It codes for CASSFELAVLSYEQYF.